The present TCR beta chain was sequenced within a study of blood T cell repertoires in COVID-19. Measured with immunoSEQ multiplex PCR; TCRdb has only the in-frame clones, and not every one. The profile shows about 67,000 clones, 87% of them singletons. This CDR3 spans 12 amino acids. The germline gives CDR1 MDHEN, CDR2 SYDVKM. V dropped 3 bases and J dropped 11 bases, with 13 bases sitting between them. This clonotype was sampled from a man aged 50 to 60 with active COVID-19. This sequence joins TRBV28 and TRBJ1-1; D perhaps matches TRBD1 (6 bases). The specimen sequenced was peripheral blood. The CDR3 nucleotides read TGTGCCAGCAGTTTGAGCGGGGGGCGGGCTTTCTTT. Translation: CASSLSGGRAFF.